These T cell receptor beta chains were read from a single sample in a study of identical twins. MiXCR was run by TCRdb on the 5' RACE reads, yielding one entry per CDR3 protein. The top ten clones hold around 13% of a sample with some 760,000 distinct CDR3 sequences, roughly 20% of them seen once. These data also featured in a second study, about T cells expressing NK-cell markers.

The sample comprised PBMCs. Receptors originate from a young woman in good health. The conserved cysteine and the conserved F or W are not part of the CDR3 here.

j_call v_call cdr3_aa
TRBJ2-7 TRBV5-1 ASSAASGHSYEQY
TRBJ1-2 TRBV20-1 SAREAGYGYT
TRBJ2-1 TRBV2 ASSETSGGGPYNEQF
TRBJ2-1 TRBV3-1 ASSRRRNLGPLSYNEQF
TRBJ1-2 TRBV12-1 ASSLDRVDGYT
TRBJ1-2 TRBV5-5 ASSLALENLYYGYT
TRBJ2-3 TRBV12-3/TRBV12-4 ASKDRRTSGRRGTDTQY
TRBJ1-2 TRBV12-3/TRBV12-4 ASSHYQGNYGYT
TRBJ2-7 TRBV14 ASSLAGYFYEQY
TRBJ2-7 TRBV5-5 ASSLRSGSGEAYEQY
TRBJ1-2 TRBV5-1 ASSAGKGYT
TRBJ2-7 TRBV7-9 AVPLSHEQY
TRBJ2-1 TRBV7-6 ASSQDRASYNEQF
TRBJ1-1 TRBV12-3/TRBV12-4 ASSLKVTEAF
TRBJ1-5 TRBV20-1 SARGDRGQPQH
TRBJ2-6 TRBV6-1 ASQRTGGSGANVLT
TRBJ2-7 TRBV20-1 SARSSSGGAEEQY
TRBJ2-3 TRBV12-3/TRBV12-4 ASSTRLAGDVGDTQY
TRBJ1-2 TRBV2 ASRPDRAFYGYT
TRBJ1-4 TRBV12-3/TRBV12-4 ASSLSILGSGGNEKLF
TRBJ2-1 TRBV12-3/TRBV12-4 ASSFPLMGTSGRGQGYNEQF
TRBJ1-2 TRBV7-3 ASSLDENYGYT
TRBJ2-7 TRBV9 ASSVGPGPTYEQY
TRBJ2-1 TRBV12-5 ASGRVVNEQF
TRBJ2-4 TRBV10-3 AIGVERLAKNIQY
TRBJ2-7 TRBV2 ASSSGTSDSYEQY
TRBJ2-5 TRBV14 ASSHRGYPRETQY
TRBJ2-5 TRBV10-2 ASRDLGTIWETQY
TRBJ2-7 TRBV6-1 ASSPRTGYDSYEQY
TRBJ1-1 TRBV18 ASSPVRNTEAF
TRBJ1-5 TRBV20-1 SARFGQYNQPQH
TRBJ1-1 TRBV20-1 SARDRRGGTEAF
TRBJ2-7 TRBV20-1 SARDRGQGTYEQY
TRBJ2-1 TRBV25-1 ATKQGRTHNEQF
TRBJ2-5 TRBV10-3 AIGGRAGGREETQY
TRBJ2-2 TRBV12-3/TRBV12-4 ASRSTGFKNTGELF
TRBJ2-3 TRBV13 ASSSGTSGRITDTQY
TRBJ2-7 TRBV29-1 SVEVYRGVV
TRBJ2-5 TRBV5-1 ASSRGLAGPETQY
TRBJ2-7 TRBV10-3 AITSGLGTYEQY
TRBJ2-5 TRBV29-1 SVTDRVGRETQY
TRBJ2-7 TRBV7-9 ASNSNQRGVEQY
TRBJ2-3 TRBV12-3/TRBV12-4 ASRSADTQY
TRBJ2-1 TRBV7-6 ASSFRRTAGSYNEQF
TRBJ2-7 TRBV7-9 ASSLLGGFYEQY